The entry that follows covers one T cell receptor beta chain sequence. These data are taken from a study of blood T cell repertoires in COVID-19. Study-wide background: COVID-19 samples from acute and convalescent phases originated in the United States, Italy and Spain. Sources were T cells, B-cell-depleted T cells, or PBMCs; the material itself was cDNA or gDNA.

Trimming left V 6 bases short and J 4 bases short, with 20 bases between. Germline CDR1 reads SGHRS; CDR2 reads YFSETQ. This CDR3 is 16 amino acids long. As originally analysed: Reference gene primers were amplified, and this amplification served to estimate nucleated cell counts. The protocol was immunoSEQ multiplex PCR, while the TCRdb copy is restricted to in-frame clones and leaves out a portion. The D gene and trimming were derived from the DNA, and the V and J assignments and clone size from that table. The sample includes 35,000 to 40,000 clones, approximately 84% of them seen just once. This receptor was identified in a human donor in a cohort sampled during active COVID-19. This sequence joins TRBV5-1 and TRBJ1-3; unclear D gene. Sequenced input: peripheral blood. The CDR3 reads CASTPDPESIGNTIYF. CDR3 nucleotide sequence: TGCGCCAGCACCCCAGACCCGGAGTCTATCGGAAACACCATATATTTT.